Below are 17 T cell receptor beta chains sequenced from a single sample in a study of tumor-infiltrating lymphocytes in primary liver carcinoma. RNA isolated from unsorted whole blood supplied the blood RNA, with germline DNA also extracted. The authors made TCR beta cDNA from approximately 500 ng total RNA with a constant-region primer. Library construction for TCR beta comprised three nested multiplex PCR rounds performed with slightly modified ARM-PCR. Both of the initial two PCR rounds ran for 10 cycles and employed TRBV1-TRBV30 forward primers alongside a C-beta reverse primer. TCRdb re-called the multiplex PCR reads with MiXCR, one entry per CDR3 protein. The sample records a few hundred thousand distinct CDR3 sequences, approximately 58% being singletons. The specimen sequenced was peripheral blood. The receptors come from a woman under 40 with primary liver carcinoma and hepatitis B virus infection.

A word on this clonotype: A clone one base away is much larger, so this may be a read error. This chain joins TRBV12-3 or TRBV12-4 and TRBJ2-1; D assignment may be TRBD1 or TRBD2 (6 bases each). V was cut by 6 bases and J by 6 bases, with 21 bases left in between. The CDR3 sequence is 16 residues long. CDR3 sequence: CASSRRTEGDCNEQFF. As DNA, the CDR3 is TGTGCCAGCAGCCGACGGACCGAGGGGGACTGCAATGAGCAGTTCTTC.

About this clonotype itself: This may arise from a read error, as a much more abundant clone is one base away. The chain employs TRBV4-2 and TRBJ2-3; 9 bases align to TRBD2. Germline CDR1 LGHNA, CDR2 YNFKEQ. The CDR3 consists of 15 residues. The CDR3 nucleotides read TGTGCCAGCAGCCAAGGCGGGAGGGGCACAAATACGCAGTATTTT. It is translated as CASSQGGRGTNTQYF.

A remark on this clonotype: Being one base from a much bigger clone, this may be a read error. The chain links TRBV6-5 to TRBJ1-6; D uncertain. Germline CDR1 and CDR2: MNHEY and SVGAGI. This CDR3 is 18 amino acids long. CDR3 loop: CASSYSSYSAPYNSPLQF. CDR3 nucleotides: TGTGCCAGCAGTTACTCGTCCTACAGTGCGCCCTATAATTCACCCCTCCAGTTT.

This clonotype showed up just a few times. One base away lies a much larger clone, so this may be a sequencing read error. The CDR3: CASSLGLGQSQHF. DNA for the CDR3: TGTGCCAGCAGCTTGGGGTTGGGACAGTCCCAGCATTTT. V is TRBV11-2 and J is TRBJ1-5; TRBD1 matches at 7 bases. J gave up 11 bases and V 3 bases, and 7 bases lay outside the gene matches. Per germline, CDR1 SGHAT and CDR2 FQNNGV. CDR3 size: 13 residues.

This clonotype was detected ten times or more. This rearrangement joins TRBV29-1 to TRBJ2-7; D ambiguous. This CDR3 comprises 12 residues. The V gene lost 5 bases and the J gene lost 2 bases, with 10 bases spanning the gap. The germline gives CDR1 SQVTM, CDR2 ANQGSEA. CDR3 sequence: CSVRDVTYEQYF. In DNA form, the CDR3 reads TGCAGCGTTCGAGACGTCACCTACGAGCAGTACTTC.

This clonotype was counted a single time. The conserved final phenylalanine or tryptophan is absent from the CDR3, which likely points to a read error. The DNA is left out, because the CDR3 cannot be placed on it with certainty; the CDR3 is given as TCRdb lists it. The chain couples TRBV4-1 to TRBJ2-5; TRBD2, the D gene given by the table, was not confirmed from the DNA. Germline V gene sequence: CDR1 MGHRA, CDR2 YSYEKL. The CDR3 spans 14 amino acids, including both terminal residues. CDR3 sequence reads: CASSQEERAVAQYL.

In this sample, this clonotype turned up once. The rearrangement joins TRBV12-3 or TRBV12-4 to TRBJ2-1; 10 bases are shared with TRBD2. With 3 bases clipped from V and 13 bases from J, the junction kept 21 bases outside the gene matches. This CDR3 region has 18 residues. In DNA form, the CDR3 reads TGTGCCAGCAGTTTCGATGGTAGCGGGAGGAGGTTAATAGGTGACCAGTTCTTC. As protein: CASSFDGSGRRLIGDQFF.

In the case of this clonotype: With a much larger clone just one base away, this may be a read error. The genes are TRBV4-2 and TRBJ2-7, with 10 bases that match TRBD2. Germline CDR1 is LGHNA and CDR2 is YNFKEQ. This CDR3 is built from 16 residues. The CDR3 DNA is TGTGCCAGCAGCCAGGGACTAGCGAAAAATGCCTACGAGCGGTACTTC. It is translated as CASSQGLAKNAYERYF.

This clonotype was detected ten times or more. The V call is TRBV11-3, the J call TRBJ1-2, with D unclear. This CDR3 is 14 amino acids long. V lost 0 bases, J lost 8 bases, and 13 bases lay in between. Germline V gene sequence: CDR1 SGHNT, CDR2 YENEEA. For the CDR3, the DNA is TGTGCCAGCAGCTTAGATGCACAGTCCAGAGGCTACACCTTC. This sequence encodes CASSLDAQSRGYTF.

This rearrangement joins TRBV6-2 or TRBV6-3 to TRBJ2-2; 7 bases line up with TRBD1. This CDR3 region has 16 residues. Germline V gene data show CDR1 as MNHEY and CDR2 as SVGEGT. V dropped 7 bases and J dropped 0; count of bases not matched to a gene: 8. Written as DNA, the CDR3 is TGTGCCAGCACCCCCGGGACAGTCGCGAACACCGGGGAGCTGTTTTTT. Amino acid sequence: CASTPGTVANTGELFF.

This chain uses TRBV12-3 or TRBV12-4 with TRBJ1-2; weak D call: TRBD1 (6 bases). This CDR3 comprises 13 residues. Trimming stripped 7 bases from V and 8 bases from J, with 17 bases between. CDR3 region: CASTSGRGWGYTF. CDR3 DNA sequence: TGTGCCAGCACCTCGGGCAGGGGCTGGGGCTACACCTTC.

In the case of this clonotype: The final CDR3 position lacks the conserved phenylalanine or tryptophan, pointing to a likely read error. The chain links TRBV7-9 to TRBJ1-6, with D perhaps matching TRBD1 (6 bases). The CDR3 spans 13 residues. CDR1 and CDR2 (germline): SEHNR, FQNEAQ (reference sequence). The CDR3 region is CANSTRTVSPLHL. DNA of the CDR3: TGTGCCAACAGCACCCGGACAGTCTCACCCCTCCACCTT.

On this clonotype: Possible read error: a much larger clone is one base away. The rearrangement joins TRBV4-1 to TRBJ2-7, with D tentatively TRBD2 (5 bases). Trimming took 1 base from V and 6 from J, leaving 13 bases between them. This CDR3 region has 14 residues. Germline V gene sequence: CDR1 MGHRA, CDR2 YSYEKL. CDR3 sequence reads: CASSQVRGSPEQYF. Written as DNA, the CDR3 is TGCGCCAGCAGCCAAGTGCGAGGGAGTCCCGAGCAGTACTTC.

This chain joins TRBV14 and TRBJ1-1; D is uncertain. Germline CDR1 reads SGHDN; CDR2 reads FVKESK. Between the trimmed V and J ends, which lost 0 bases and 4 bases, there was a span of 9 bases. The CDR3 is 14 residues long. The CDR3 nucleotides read TGTGCCAGCAGCCAAGAGGGAAAAGGCACTGAAGCTTTCTTT. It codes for CASSQEGKGTEAFF. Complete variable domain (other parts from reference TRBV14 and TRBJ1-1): EAGVTQFPSHSVIEKGQTVTLRCDPISGHDNLYWYRRVMGKEIKFLLHFVKESKQDESGMPNNRFLAERTGGTYSTLKVQPAELEDSGVYFCASSQEGKGTEAFFGQGTRLTVV.

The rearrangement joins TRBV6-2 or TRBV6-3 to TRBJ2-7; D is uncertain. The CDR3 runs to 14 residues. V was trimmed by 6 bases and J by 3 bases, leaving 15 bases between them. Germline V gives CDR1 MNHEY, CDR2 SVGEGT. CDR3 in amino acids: CASSPLHGRYEQYF. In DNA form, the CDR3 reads TGTGCCAGCAGCCCGCTCCATGGTCGCTACGAGCAGTACTTC.

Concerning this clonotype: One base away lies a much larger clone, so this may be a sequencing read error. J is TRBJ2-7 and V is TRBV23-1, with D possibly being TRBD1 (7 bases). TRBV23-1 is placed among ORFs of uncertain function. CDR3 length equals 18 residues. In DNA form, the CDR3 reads TGCGTCAGCAGTCAATCGTACAGGGGAGGACCATTAACCTACGAGCAGTACTTC. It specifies CVSSQSYRGGPLTYEQYF.

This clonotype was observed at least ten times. The CDR3, as DNA: TGTGCCAGCAGGGAGGGAACTGAAGCTTTCTTT. This gives the protein CASREGTEAFF. The genes are TRBV6-5 and TRBJ1-1, with D uncertain. Germline V gene sequence: CDR1 MNHEY, CDR2 SVGAGI. The germline V and J ends were trimmed by 6 bases and 5 bases, with 7 bases remaining between them. The CDR3 consists of 11 residues.